This T cell receptor (beta chain) was recorded in a study of breast tumors, draining lymph nodes, adjacent tissues. Study conclusions and caveats: Compared with lymph nodes, tumors were less diverse; compared with nontumor tissue, more.

TCRdb reanalysed the multiplex PCR reads using MiXCR and keeps one entry per CDR3 protein. This table has 60,000 to 70,000 distinct CDR3 sequences, around 60% appearing once. Looked up from germline, CDR1 is SEHNR and CDR2 is FQNEAQ (reference sequence). The CDR3 sequence is 14 residues long. The V end was cut by 7 bases, the J end by 3 bases, with 16 bases between. Details on this clonotype: Its antigen remains unidentified.

The V gene is TRBV7-9, the J gene TRBJ2-7, with D perhaps matching TRBD1 or TRBD2 (5 bases each). The receptor's source is a female donor with breast cancer. Some clones in this sample may be carry-over from other donors' samples. The sequencing sample was made of breast tumor tissue. CDR3 sequence: CASTLGEGVYEQYF. In DNA form, the CDR3 reads TGTGCCAGCACCCTCGGGGAAGGGGTCTACGAGCAGTACTTC.